This TCR beta chain comes out of a study of response to subunit inactivated influenza vaccine. Notes on the study in general: Few new T cells, the authors suggested, are recruited by each seasonal influenza vaccination.

TCRdb processed the RT-PCR reads anew with MiXCR; each CDR3 protein has one entry. The data hold about 520,000 distinct CDR3 sequences, with 6% to 9% observed a single time. This CDR3 spans 14 amino acids. In germline, CDR1 is SGHRS, CDR2 YFSETQ. J was trimmed by 0 bases and V by 2 bases; bases with no gene match: 2. This clonotype was detected only a few times. Antigen: not known. The sequences come from PBMCs from blood, collected less than 30 months after vaccination. This clonotype originated in a man between 50 and 69 years old who received an inactivated influenza vaccine. This chain links TRBV5-1 with TRBJ2-7, with 7 bases fitting TRBD1. The CDR3 bases are TGCGCCAGCAGCTTTACAGGGGACTCCTACGAGCAGTACTTC. Translated: CASSFTGDSYEQYF.